The clone carrying this TCR beta chain occurred once. Its matching antigen is unknown. The CDR3 covers 15 residues. From germline, CDR1 is SGHRS and CDR2 YFSETQ. V shed 0 bases and J 1 base; nucleotides not matched to a gene: 2. These data belong to a study of cytotoxic CD8 clonotypes in ibrutinib-treated CLL. The data were produced by immunoSEQ multiplex PCR, yet TCRdb's version contains in-frame clones alone and is incomplete. The table includes 73,000 or so clones, around 68% detected once. Whole-study findings and limits: Pretreatment clonality was elevated relative to age-matched healthy donors and paralleled circulating CD8+ T-cell counts.

The J gene is TRBJ2-3, the V gene TRBV5-1, with 7 bases aligning to TRBD2. The sequencing here drew on PBMCs, taken after 12 months of ibrutinib treatment. The clonotype originates from a human donor with chronic lymphocytic leukemia. Here the CDR3 DNA reads TGCGCCAGCAGCTTGGGGAGCGGGGGCACAGATACGCAGTATTTT. Translation gives CASSLGSGGTDTQYF.